This T cell receptor beta chain was retrieved from a study of blood T cell repertoires in COVID-19. The overall study: From the United States, Italy and Spain came samples of acute and convalescent COVID-19.

How the authors handled the data: Reference gene primer amplification yielded estimated nucleated cell counts. Clones were read by immunoSEQ multiplex PCR, and TCRdb kept only the in-frame ones, dropping some. That table gives V, J and clone size, and the DNA gave D and trimming. The sample lists over 200,000 clones, 65% to 85% occurring once. Deletions cut 0 bases from V and 5 bases from J, with 10 bases between. Germline V CDR1 and CDR2: ENHRY, SYGVKD. CDR3 length: 14 amino acids. The chain recombines TRBV10-3 with TRBJ2-5; D perhaps matches TRBD2 (5 bases). The sequencing sample was made of peripheral blood. The sequence was collected from a woman in her fifties or sixties with acute or convalescent COVID-19. CDR3 DNA: TGTGCCATCAGTGAGTCGTCGGGAAGGGAGACCCAGTACTTC. It specifies CAISESSGRETQYF.